These 30 T cell receptor beta chains were all obtained from the same sample, sequenced in a study of long-term antiretroviral therapy in people with HIV. Version v3.0 of the immunoSEQ assay ran at survey level. Sequenced by immunoSEQ multiplex PCR; TCRdb stores in-frame clones only, minus some. Of about 36,000 clones listed, 80% are singletons. Sequences were derived from unsorted PBMCs, sampled 3.4 years after starting antiretroviral therapy. The receptors here all came from a man aged 25-45 years with HIV.

The chain is built from TRBV28 and TRBJ2-5, with D possibly being TRBD2 (5 bases). The CDR3 totals 14 residues. From germline, CDR1 is MDHEN and CDR2 SYDVKM. V lost 5 bases and J lost 2, with 12 bases in between. CDR3 amino acids: CASSLPGWQETQYF. The CDR3 DNA follows: TGTGCCAGCAGTCTCCCGGGGTGGCAAGAGACCCAGTACTTC.

The rearrangement uses TRBV6-6 and TRBJ1-5, with D maybe TRBD1 (5 bases). The germline V and J ends were trimmed by 2 bases and 9 bases, with 14 bases remaining between them. Germline V gives CDR1 MNHNY, CDR2 SVGAGI (reference sequence). The CDR3 extends over 14 amino acids. The CDR3 DNA follows: TGTGCCAGCAGTTACGTCGCAGGGCGCGGGCCCCAGCATTTT. Translated: CASSYVAGRGPQHF.

CDR3 in amino acids: CASSLALSSGANVLTF. The CDR3 DNA reads as TGTGCCAGCAGCTTAGCCCTTAGCTCTGGGGCCAACGTCCTGACTTTC. The gene calls are TRBV7-9 and TRBJ2-6; D is uncertain. Germline loops: CDR1 SEHNR, CDR2 FQNEAQ (reference sequence). The CDR3 totals 16 residues. Trimming removed 0 bases from V and 0 bases from J, with 6 bases in between.

The J gene is TRBJ2-5, the V gene TRBV18; D is perhaps TRBD1 (6 bases). V shed 3 bases and J shed 0 bases, with 14 bases lying between them. CDR1 is KGHSH, CDR2 LQKENI, per germline. This CDR3 has 16 residues. CDR3 sequence (DNA): TGTGCCAGCTCACCGCGCAACACAGGGTACCAAGAGACCCAGTACTTC. Its translation is CASSPRNTGYQETQYF.

This clone came up once. V and J are TRBV28 and TRBJ2-7; no clear D gene. Trimming took 7 bases from V and 7 from J, leaving 8 bases between them. This CDR3 is 10 amino acids long. Germline V gives CDR1 MDHEN, CDR2 SYDVKM. This CDR3 is CASTATEQYF. The CDR3 bases are TGTGCCAGCACGGCCACAGAGCAGTACTTC.

The gene calls are TRBV5-1 and TRBJ1-4; TRBD1 aligns across 7 bases. Trimming removed 2 bases from V and 2 bases from J; junction bases left unmatched: 3. CDR1 is SGHRS, CDR2 YFSETQ, per germline. The CDR3 runs to 15 residues. The CDR3 is CASSLWGQTNEKLFF. The CDR3 DNA reads as TGCGCCAGCAGCTTATGGGGACAGACTAATGAAAAACTGTTTTTT.

This rearrangement joins TRBV18 to TRBJ2-7; either TRBD1 or TRBD2 may fit D (8 bases each). The germline CDR1 and CDR2 sequences are KGHSH and LQKENI. V shed 2 bases and J shed 5 bases, with 22 bases lying between them. There are 17 residues in the CDR3. The CDR3 sequence is CASSPGQGHRGLDEQYF. In DNA, the CDR3 is TGTGCCAGCTCACCAGGACAGGGCCACAGGGGACTAGACGAGCAGTACTTC.

The chain has TRBV5-6 and TRBJ2-4; D gene uncertain. Germline V CDR1 and CDR2: SGHDT, YYEEEE. Trimming stripped 4 bases from V and 0 bases from J, with 14 bases between. The CDR3 has 16 amino acids. CDR3: CASSPRDWLAKNIQYF. The CDR3 DNA is TGTGCCAGCAGCCCACGAGACTGGCTAGCCAAAAACATTCAGTACTTC.

The chain couples TRBV7-2 to TRBJ2-7; tentative D call: TRBD2 (5 bases). Trimming shortened V by 1 base and J by 7 bases, and 11 bases separated the two germline ends. There are 13 residues in the CDR3. Germline V gives CDR1 SGHTA, CDR2 FQGNSA. CDR3 nucleotide sequence: TGTGCCAGCAGCTTAGTCGGGAACGCAGAGCAGTACTTC. Protein product: CASSLVGNAEQYF.

The chain recombines TRBV9 with TRBJ1-4, with a possible D match to TRBD1 (6 bases). Germline CDR1 reads SGDLS; CDR2 reads YYNGEE. Trimming stripped 3 bases from V and 1 base from J, with 7 bases between. This CDR3 spans 14 amino acids. CDR3 sequence (DNA): TGTGCCAGCAGCGCACAGGGAACTAATGAAAAACTGTTTTTT. Its protein product is CASSAQGTNEKLFF.

V is TRBV18 and J is TRBJ2-3, with D unresolved. Germline V gene sequence: CDR1 KGHSH, CDR2 LQKENI. Trimming took 4 bases from V and 5 from J, leaving 7 bases between them. The CDR3 sequence is 12 residues long. The CDR3 DNA reads TGTGCCAGCTCACTAGTCGGAGATACGCAGTATTTT. Its translation is CASSLVGDTQYF.

The chain uses TRBV27 and TRBJ1-3, with a weak D call TRBD1 (5 bases). The CDR3 runs 13 residues. V gave up 0 bases and J gave up 8 bases, with 8 bases separating them. Germline V lookup: CDR1 MNHEY, CDR2 SMNVEV (reference sequence). CDR3 coding DNA: TGTGCCAGCAGTTTATCAGGGGCGGACACCATATATTTT. This translates into CASSLSGADTIYF.

The chain carries TRBV7-2 and TRBJ2-1; 11 nucleotides match TRBD2. This CDR3 is built from 14 residues. CDR1 SGHTA and CDR2 FQGNSA come from the germline V gene. The trim removed 3 bases at V and 10 bases at J, leaving 5 bases unmatched. In DNA form, the CDR3 reads TGTGCCAGCAGCTTCCAGAGACTAGCGGGAGAGCAGTTCTTC. Translation gives CASSFQRLAGEQFF.

The chain joins TRBV28 to TRBJ2-7; 15 bases fit TRBD2. The J segment lost 0 bases and the V segment lost 8 bases, leaving 11 bases of the junction unmatched. There are 18 residues in the CDR3. The germline CDR1 and CDR2 sequences are MDHEN and SYDVKM. The CDR3 here is CASGTEGLAGGGSYEQYF. The CDR3 DNA follows: TGTGCCAGCGGAACGGAGGGACTAGCGGGAGGTGGCTCCTACGAGCAGTACTTC.

This sequence joins TRBV7-8 and TRBJ2-7, with D possibly being TRBD1 (6 bases). This CDR3 has 15 residues. With 5 bases removed from V and 6 bases from J, the gap between germline ends came to 20 bases. Germline assignment: CDR1 SGHVS and CDR2 FQNEAQ. The CDR3 nucleotides read TGTGCCAGCAGCATTAACAGGGCGGCGGTCGTCGAGCAGTACTTC. Its protein product is CASSINRAAVVEQYF.

The CDR3: CASSQDAGGIRNQPQHF. DNA for the CDR3: TGTGCCAGCAGCCAAGACGCCGGGGGAATACGCAATCAGCCCCAGCATTTT. The chain joins TRBV7-6 to TRBJ1-5; maybe TRBD1 (5 bases). The CDR3 length is 17 residues. V shed 5 bases and J shed 2 bases, with 19 bases lying between them. Germline CDR1 SGHVS, CDR2 FNYEAQ.

The chain combines TRBV5-1 with TRBJ2-3; TRBD2 matches at 10 bases. Germline V gives CDR1 SGHRS, CDR2 YFSETQ. This CDR3 comprises 17 residues. With V trimmed by 2 bases and J by 1 base, 7 bases remained unmatched. CDR3 DNA sequence: TGCGCCAGCAGCTTTTCTCGGACTAGCGGCCGCACAGATACGCAGTATTTT. Its translation: CASSFSRTSGRTDTQYF.

V gene TRBV18 combines with J gene TRBJ1-5, with D unclear. The V and J ends lost 3 bases and 2 bases respectively, with 8 bases between them. CDR1 KGHSH and CDR2 LQKENI come from the germline V gene. The CDR3 sequence is 14 residues long. The CDR3 is CASSPGPGNQPQHF. The DNA of the CDR3 is TGTGCCAGCTCACCCGGGCCAGGCAATCAGCCCCAGCATTTT. Full variable domain (missing parts from reference TRBV18 and TRBJ1-5): NAGVMQNPRHLVRRRGQEARLRCSPMKGHSHVYWYRQLPEEGLKFMVYLQKENIIDESGMPKERFSAEFPKEGPSILRIQQVVRGDSAAYFCASSPGPGNQPQHFGDGTRLSIL.

The rearrangement joins TRBV25-1 to TRBJ2-7; 8 bases agree with TRBD2. Germline-derived CDR1 and CDR2 are MGHDK and SYGVNS. The CDR3 spans 16 residues. V lost 2 bases and J lost 3; bases outside the gene matches: 9. CDR3 nucleotides: TGTGCCAGCAGTGAAGGGACTAGGACAACACTCTACGAGCAGTACTTC. Translated, it gives CASSEGTRTTLYEQYF.

This sequence joins TRBV19 and TRBJ2-1, with a weak D call TRBD1 (5 bases). Trimming shortened V by 1 base and J by 7 bases, and 14 bases separated the two germline ends. Germline loops: CDR1 LNHDA, CDR2 SQIVND (reference sequence). CDR3 length: 15 amino acids. CDR3 residues: CASSIGQPGANEQFF. The CDR3 nucleotides are TGTGCCAGTAGTATAGGCCAGCCTGGGGCTAATGAGCAGTTCTTC. The whole variable domain, filled in from reference TRBV19 and TRBJ2-1, reads DGGITQSPKYLFRKEGQNVTLSCEQNLNHDAMYWYRQDPGQGLRLIYYSQIVNDFQKGDIAEGYSVSREKKESFPLTVTSAQKNPTAFYLCASSIGQPGANEQFFGPGTRLTVL.

The V call is TRBV5-1, the J call TRBJ2-3; D may be TRBD2 (5 bases). The CDR3 extends over 15 amino acids. CDR1 and CDR2 (germline): SGHRS, YFSETQ. The V gene lost 4 bases and the J gene lost 1 base, with 13 bases spanning the gap. Here the CDR3 reads CASSRLGVGTDTQYF. CDR3 DNA sequence: TGCGCCAGCAGCCGCTTGGGAGTGGGCACAGATACGCAGTATTTT.

J is TRBJ2-7 and V is TRBV9; TRBD2 matches 13 bases. The germline CDR1 and CDR2 sequences are SGDLS and YYNGEE. The CDR3 runs 17 residues. Trimming removed 2 bases from V and 7 bases from J; junction bases left unmatched: 12. The CDR3 region has the DNA TGTGCCAGCAGCGTGGGACTAGCGGGATACGGGTATGGGGAGCAGTACTTC. Its translation: CASSVGLAGYGYGEQYF.

The rearrangement uses TRBV7-8 and TRBJ2-2; TRBD1 might be the D (5 bases). Germline values: CDR1 SGHVS, CDR2 FQNEAQ. The CDR3 contains 15 residues. V dropped 5 bases and J dropped 0 bases, with 10 bases sitting between them. CDR3 nucleotides: TGTGCCAGCAGCACCCGCAGGGCGAACACCGGGGAGCTGTTTTTT. Protein product: CASSTRRANTGELFF.

V is TRBV7-8 and J is TRBJ2-7; possibly TRBD1 or TRBD2 for D (5 bases each). Germline V gene data show CDR1 as SGHVS and CDR2 as FQNEAQ. Trimming stripped 5 bases from V and 0 bases from J, with 14 bases between. The CDR3 has 15 residues. The CDR3, as DNA: TGTGCCAGCAGCCATCGTTGGGGGAGCTCCTACGAGCAGTACTTC. Amino acids: CASSHRWGSSYEQYF.

This rearrangement joins TRBV9 to TRBJ2-1; D tentatively reads TRBD1 or TRBD2 (6 bases each). The germline V gene encodes CDR1 SGDLS and CDR2 YYNGEE. The V end lost 4 bases, the J end lost 8 bases, and 16 bases lay between the germline ends. This CDR3 has 14 amino acids. The CDR3 loop is CASSRERQEDEQFF. In nucleotides, the CDR3 is TGTGCCAGCAGCCGGGAGAGACAGGAGGATGAGCAGTTCTTC.

There are a few counts of this clone. This chain links TRBV5-5 with TRBJ1-1; D gene ambiguous. There are 14 residues in the CDR3. Per the germline V gene, CDR1 is SGHKS and CDR2 is YYEKEE (reference sequence). V lost 4 bases, J lost 0 bases, and 10 bases lay in between. CDR3 residues: CASSRARMNTEAFF. The CDR3 DNA reads TGTGCCAGCAGCAGGGCCCGGATGAACACTGAAGCTTTCTTT.

This chain connects TRBV5-4 to TRBJ2-7; 7 bases map to TRBD1. In germline, CDR1 is SGHNT, CDR2 YYREEE (reference sequence). The CDR3 extends over 14 amino acids. Trimming took 4 bases from V and 2 from J; bases not matched to a gene: 6. CDR3 in DNA: TGTGCCAGCAGCAGGGACAGTTACCCCTACGAGCAGTACTTC. This sequence encodes CASSRDSYPYEQYF.

The rearrangement links TRBV7-2 to TRBJ2-2, with a weak D call TRBD1 (6 bases). Trimming took off 3 bases at V and 5 bases at J, with 10 bases between the two ends. The CDR3 length is 14 residues. Germline CDR1 and CDR2: SGHTA and FQGNSA. In DNA form, the CDR3 reads TGTGCCAGCAGCTTTTCAGGGGCGACCGGGGAGCTGTTTTTT. Residues: CASSFSGATGELFF. The complete variable domain, with remaining parts taken from reference TRBV7-2 and TRBJ2-2, reads GAGVSQSPSNKVTEKGKDVELRCDPISGHTALYWYRQSLGQGLEFLIYFQGNSAPDKSGLPSDRFSAERTGGSVSTLTIQRTQQEDSAVYLCASSFSGATGELFFGEGSRLTVL.

The J gene is TRBJ1-1, the V gene TRBV5-4, with D unresolved. With 0 bases removed from V and 3 bases from J, the gap between germline ends came to 9 bases. The CDR3 totals 14 residues. Germline CDR1 is SGHNT and CDR2 is YYREEE (reference sequence). The CDR3 DNA reads as TGTGCCAGCAGCTTGGTTCCGTTGGACACTGAAGCTTTCTTT. Translated: CASSLVPLDTEAFF.

This chain joins TRBV7-8 and TRBJ1-5; the D gene is possibly TRBD1 (5 bases). Germline CDR1 is SGHVS and CDR2 is FQNEAQ. V lost 5 bases, J lost 0 bases, and 23 bases lay in between. This CDR3 spans 19 amino acids. The CDR3: CASSHSGTESLYSNQPQHF. CDR3 in DNA: TGTGCCAGCAGCCACTCGGGGACCGAGTCCCTATATAGCAATCAGCCCCAGCATTTT.